Given below is one T cell receptor beta chain in context. The antigen is unknown. The sample is drawn from a study of T cell responses to AZD1222 COVID-19 vaccine. Germline loops: CDR1 SGHAT, CDR2 FQNNGV. V was cut by 1 base and J by 4 bases, with 13 bases left in between. The length of the CDR3 is 15 residues. The protocol was immunoSEQ multiplex PCR, while the TCRdb copy is restricted to in-frame clones and leaves out a portion. Here the sample spans about 160,000 clones, about 91% being singletons. Overall study findings and caveats: When two AZD1222 doses had been given, Spike-specific TCR breadth and depth rose. There were mostly white British donors and more females than males, and clonal diversity was possibly underestimated.

V is TRBV11-2 and J is TRBJ1-2; D may be TRBD1 (5 bases). The TCR comes from an adult who received the AZD1222 COVID-19 vaccine. The material was peripheral blood, obtained 28 days after the second AZD1222 dose. The CDR3 reads CASSLAPGTIYGYTF. In DNA form, the CDR3 reads TGTGCCAGCAGCTTAGCCCCAGGGACCATCTATGGCTACACCTTC.